Below are 10 T cell receptor beta chains sequenced from a single sample in a study of T cell repertoires in cytomegalovirus infection. Each CDR3 protein gets one entry after TCRdb re-called the reads with MiXCR. The sample consists of about 460,000 distinct CDR3 sequences, about 11% of them appearing once. Sequenced: PBMCs. The receptors here all came from a human donor in good health (CMV status not recorded). Some clones in this sample may be carry-over from other donors' samples.

This clonotype came up many times. CDR3 region: CASSVTGTDKNIQYF. For the CDR3, the DNA is TGTGCCAGCAGCGTAACCGGGACTGATAAAAACATTCAGTACTTC. This rearrangement joins TRBV9 to TRBJ2-4; TRBD2 might be the D (6 bases). The germline V gene encodes CDR1 SGDLS and CDR2 YYNGEE. The V end lost 1 base, the J end lost 4 bases, and 12 bases lay between the germline ends. The CDR3 is 15 amino acids.

The chain links TRBV28 to TRBJ2-1; D remains ambiguous. Trimming removed 2 bases from V and 7 bases from J, with 12 bases in between. From germline, CDR1 is MDHEN and CDR2 SYDVKM. There are 14 residues in the CDR3. The CDR3, as DNA: TGTGCCAGCAGTTTACCCAACCTTAGGAATGAGCAGTTCTTC. Translating gives CASSLPNLRNEQFF.

This clonotype has just a few counts. The chain uses TRBV2 and TRBJ2-7; 7 positions match TRBD1. The CDR3 sequence is 13 residues long. The germline V gene encodes CDR1 SNHLY and CDR2 FYNNEI. V was clipped by 6 bases and J by 3 bases; unmatched bases: 5. CDR3 region: CASRGQGVYEQYF. Here the CDR3 DNA reads TGTGCCAGCAGAGGGCAGGGGGTCTACGAGCAGTACTTC.

The sample holds many counts of this clonotype. This chain joins TRBV12-5 and TRBJ2-2, with 7 bases matching TRBD1. The CDR3 runs to 15 residues. V gave up 6 bases and J gave up 2 bases; unmatched junction bases: 6. Germline-derived CDR1 and CDR2 are LGHNT and FRNRAP. The CDR3 here is CASGSGQANTGELFF. The CDR3 DNA reads TGTGCTAGTGGCTCCGGACAGGCTAACACCGGGGAGCTGTTTTTT.

CDR3 sequence: CASSQEKGREAFF. Here the CDR3 DNA reads TGTGCCAGCAGCCAAGAAAAAGGCCGAGAAGCTTTCTTT. The genes are TRBV3-1 and TRBJ1-1; D gene uncertain. The V gene's germline CDR1 is LGHDT and CDR2 YNNKEL (reference sequence). V was clipped by 0 bases and J by 8 bases, with 10 bases between them. The CDR3 totals 13 residues. Full variable domain (missing parts from reference TRBV3-1 and TRBJ1-1): DTAVSQTPKYLVTQMGNDKSIKCEQNLGHDTMYWYKQDSKKFLKIMFSYNNKELIINETVPNRFSPKSPDKAHLNLHINSLELGDSAVYFCASSQEKGREAFFGQGTRLTVV.

The chain recombines TRBV12-3 or TRBV12-4 with TRBJ1-5, with TRBD1 matching over 8 bases. The CDR3 totals 15 residues. Trimming cost V 0 bases and J 4 bases; bases outside gene matches: 2. The CDR3 bases are TGTGCCAGCAGTTTAGCGCGACAGGGGAATCAGCCCCAGCATTTT. This encodes CASSLARQGNQPQHF.

This clonotype was detected ten times or more. This sequence joins TRBV11-2 and TRBJ2-5, with TRBD1 as a possible D gene (5 bases). Trimming took off 3 bases at V and 2 bases at J, with 13 bases between the two ends. There are 15 residues in the CDR3. CDR1 and CDR2 (germline): SGHAT, FQNNGV. The CDR3 bases are TGTGCCAGCAGCTTCCCGGACATGGGGCAAGAGACCCAGTACTTC. This gives the protein CASSFPDMGQETQYF.

The chain has TRBV29-1 and TRBJ2-5, with D unclear. Trimming removed 7 bases at V and 2 bases at J, with 20 bases between. This CDR3 is built from 15 residues. Germline values: CDR1 SQVTM, CDR2 ANQGSEA. CDR3 residues: CSAFRLADSQETQYF. The DNA of the CDR3 is TGCAGCGCCTTTAGGTTAGCAGACTCACAAGAGACCCAGTACTTC.

This clonotype showed up many times. V and J are TRBV19 and TRBJ1-5; D may be TRBD1 (5 bases). CDR3 length: 18 residues. V was cut by 8 bases and J by 3 bases, with 26 bases left in between. CDR1 is LNHDA, CDR2 SQIVND, per germline (reference sequence). CDR3 nucleotide sequence: TGTGCCAGTGGATTGGGTAAATTGGGGACCGCGTTCAATCAGCCCCAGCATTTT. It codes for CASGLGKLGTAFNQPQHF. Filled out from reference TRBV19 and TRBJ1-5, the complete variable domain reads DGGITQSPKYLFRKEGQNVTLSCEQNLNHDAMYWYRQDPGQGLRLIYYSQIVNDFQKGDIAEGYSVSREKKESFPLTVTSAQKNPTAFYLCASGLGKLGTAFNQPQHFGDGTRLSIL.

This sequence joins TRBV20-1 and TRBJ2-7, with 7 bases fitting TRBD2. With V trimmed by 1 base and J by 4 bases, 7 bases remained unmatched. The CDR3 runs to 14 residues. Germline assignment: CDR1 DFQATT and CDR2 SNEGSKA (reference sequence). DNA of the CDR3: TGCAGTGCTAGAGGGGCTAGCGGCATATACGAGCAGTACTTC. The encoded protein is CSARGASGIYEQYF.